A selection of T cell receptor beta chains follows, all from one sample in a study of blood T cell repertoires in COVID-19. Using immunoSEQ multiplex PCR, the repertoire was profiled, and TCRdb retains in-frame clones only, with some absent. The sample lists a few hundred thousand clones; 75% to 90% were seen once. Input material: peripheral blood. These receptors came from a man younger than 35 with active or convalescent COVID-19. Each CDR3 is given with its conserved first and last residue. A D gene is named only where the DNA matches it firmly. A clone size is listed for some rows: how often the clone was seen (once, few, many), or a class if it is expanded.

TRBJ2-7 | TRBD2 | TRBV4-3 | - | TGCGCCAGCAGCCAAGGTCTAGCGGGCTCCTACGAGCAGTACTTC | CASSQGLAGSYEQYF
TRBJ2-7 | - | TRBV7-9 | - | TGTGCCAGCAGCTGGGGGGATACCTACGAGCAGTACTTC | CASSWGDTYEQYF
TRBJ2-1 | - | TRBV6-6 | once | TGTGCCAGCAGCTCCCCCCTAGCGCAGTCCTACAATGAGCAGTTCTTC | CASSSPLAQSYNEQFF
TRBJ1-4 | - | TRBV5-1 | - | TGCGCCAGCAGCCTGACAGGTGCAACTAATGAAAAACTGTTTTTT | CASSLTGATNEKLFF
TRBJ2-1 | TRBD2 | TRBV5-5 | - | TGTGCCAGCAGCTTGTACCCTAGCGGATACGAGCAGTTCTTC | CASSLYPSGYEQFF
TRBJ1-2 | - | TRBV28 | - | TGTGCCACCCTAGACGGTCGAGCCGCTAACTATGGCTACACCTTC | CATLDGRAANYGYTF
TRBJ2-2 | - | TRBV6-1 | many | TGTGCCAGCAGTGAATCCCCCGGACAGAACACCGGGGAGCTGTTTTTT | CASSESPGQNTGELFF
TRBJ2-1 | - | TRBV11-2 | - | TGTGCCAGCAGCTCCGTAGCGGCCTCCTACAATGAGCAGTTCTTC | CASSSVAASYNEQFF
TRBJ1-4 | - | TRBV28 | - | TGTGCCAGCAGTCCACAAGTGCGGGGACCGATTAATGAAAAACTGTTTTTT | CASSPQVRGPINEKLFF
TRBJ2-7 | - | TRBV7-2 | - | TGTGCCAGCAGCGTCACGTTCCGGCAGGCCTACGAGCAGTACTTC | CASSVTFRQAYEQYF
TRBJ1-6 | - | TRBV5-3 | - | TGTGCCAGAAGAAGCTCACCCCTCCACTTT | CARRSSPLHF
TRBJ2-1 | TRBD2 | TRBV13 | - | TGTGCCAGCAGCCGGACTAGCGGCTTCTCCTACAATGAGCAGTTCTTC | CASSRTSGFSYNEQFF
TRBJ1-1 | - | TRBV3-1/TRBV3-2 | once | TGTGCCAGCAGCTCACAGACCCAGGGGGCTTTCTTT | CASSSQTQGAFF
TRBJ2-7 | - | TRBV27 | - | TGTGCCAGCAGTATTAGGGGGAGCGAGCAGTACTTC | CASSIRGSEQYF
TRBJ1-2 | - | TRBV19 | - | TGTGCCAGTACCTTCGGGGTGGATGGCTACACCTTC | CASTFGVDGYTF
TRBJ2-7 | TRBD1 | TRBV5-1 | - | TGCGCCAGCAGCCCGACAGGGGTCGAGCAGTACTTC | CASSPTGVEQYF
TRBJ2-7 | TRBD1 | TRBV7-6 | - | TGTGCCAGCAGCTTAGGCGGACCAGGGGGTGCGTACGAGCAGTACTTC | CASSLGGPGGAYEQYF
TRBJ2-2 | - | TRBV19 | - | TGTGCCAGTAGTATATTAGGGGGTAGCGGGGAGCTGTTTTTT | CASSILGGSGELFF
TRBJ2-3 | TRBD1 | TRBV5-6 | - | TGTGCCAGCAGCTTGGGACAGGGAAGGTATACGCAGTATTTT | CASSLGQGRYTQYF
TRBJ2-7 | - | TRBV18 | - | TGTGCCAGCTCACCGGGGGGTCCCTACGAGCAGTACTTC | CASSPGGPYEQYF
TRBJ1-6 | TRBD1 | TRBV6-2/TRBV6-3 | - | TGTGCCAGCAGTTACTCGGGACAGGGGAACTTGAGAGGATCACCCCTCCACTTT | CASSYSGQGNLRGSPLHF
TRBJ2-2 | - | TRBV29-1 | - | TGCAGCGTAGCAGGGCCCGGGGAGCTGTTTTTT | CSVAGPGELFF
TRBJ2-7 | TRBD1 | TRBV18 | - | TGTGCCAGCCGTCAAAGGACAGGCCCCTACGAGCAGTACTTC | CASRQRTGPYEQYF
TRBJ1-2 | TRBD1 | TRBV4-3 | - | TGCGCCAGCAGCCAGGGCGGGACAGGCGTAAGGGGCTACACCTTC | CASSQGGTGVRGYTF
TRBJ2-5 | TRBD2 | TRBV12-3/TRBV12-4 | - | TGTGCCAGCGGTTGGGGCGGGGGTGAGACCCAGTACTTC | CASGWGGGETQYF
TRBJ2-2 | - | TRBV27 | once | TGTGCCAGCAGCCCTTTAGGGGTGAACACCGGGGAGCTGTTTTTT | CASSPLGVNTGELFF
TRBJ2-2 | - | TRBV27 | once | TGTGCCAGCAGCCCTAGCACCGGGGAGCTTTTTTTT | CASSPSTGELFF
TRBJ1-4 | - | TRBV5-1 | - | TGCGCCAGCAGCACACAAACAACTAATGAAAAACTGTTTTTT | CASSTQTTNEKLFF
TRBJ2-1 | TRBD2 | TRBV10-1 | few | TGCGCCAGCAGGACTAGCGGGGGCGACCAATACAATGAGCAGTTCTTC | CASRTSGGDQYNEQFF
TRBJ2-1 | TRBD2 | TRBV28 | - | TGTGCCAGTCAACGGACTAGCGGTTCAGAGCAGTTCTTC | CASQRTSGSEQFF
TRBJ2-4 | - | TRBV4-2 | - | TGTGCCAGCAGCCAAAAGCAAAGACAGGACCACCCTTCCAACGGCAAAAACATTCAGTACTTC | CASSQKQRQDHPSNGKNIQYF
TRBJ2-3 | - | TRBV6-2/TRBV6-3 | once | TGTGCCAGCAGTCTACCGGGGGTTGGTCCAGATACGCAGTATTTT | CASSLPGVGPDTQYF
TRBJ1-4 | TRBD1 | TRBV7-9 | - | TGTGCCAGCAGCTTCGGGACAGGGGCTGAAAAACTGTTTTTT | CASSFGTGAEKLFF
TRBJ2-1 | TRBD2 | TRBV4-1 | once | TGCGCCAGCAGCACGCTAGCGGGGGTTTCCAATGAGCAGTTCTTC | CASSTLAGVSNEQFF
TRBJ2-1 | - | TRBV27 | - | TGTGCCAGCAGTTGGGCTAGCGCTAACAATGAGCAGTTCTTC | CASSWASANNEQFF
TRBJ1-5 | TRBD1 | TRBV3-1/TRBV3-2 | - | TGTGCCAGCAGCCAAGGTTACAGGGGGCAGCCCCAGCATTTT | CASSQGYRGQPQHF
TRBJ1-1 | TRBD1 | TRBV24-1 | - | TGTGCCACCAGTGATTCCAGGGGGCTAGGTGAAGCTTTCTTT | CATSDSRGLGEAFF
TRBJ1-3 | TRBD1 | TRBV18 | - | TGTGCCAGCTCATCCGCCGGGACAGGGGGCAGAACCATATATTTT | CASSSAGTGGRTIYF
TRBJ2-7 | TRBD1 | TRBV5-6 | - | TGTGCCAGCAGCTTGGAGGCCAGGGGGAAGTACGAGCAGTACTTC | CASSLEARGKYEQYF
TRBJ1-5 | - | TRBV6-5 | - | TGTGCCAGCAGTTATACACGCAATAGCAATCAGCCCCAGCATTTT | CASSYTRNSNQPQHF
TRBJ2-7 | - | TRBV2 | - | TGTGCCAGCAGTGAAAGGCCGACAAGCTCCTACGAGCAGTACTTC | CASSERPTSSYEQYF
TRBJ2-7 | - | TRBV11-2 | few | TGTGCCAGCAGCTTAGAGCGGGACAGTCCCTACGAGCAGTACTTC | CASSLERDSPYEQYF
TRBJ1-2 | TRBD1 | TRBV19 | - | TGTGCCAGTACGGACAGGCTTACTTATGGCTACACCTTC | CASTDRLTYGYTF
TRBJ1-1 | TRBD1 | TRBV5-8 | - | TGTGCCAGCAGCCGGACAGGGTTGAACACTGAAGCTTTCTTT | CASSRTGLNTEAFF
TRBJ1-2 | TRBD1 | TRBV19 | - | TGTGCCAGTAGGATTGCTAACCGGGACAGGGGACTAAACTATGGCTACACCTTC | CASRIANRDRGLNYGYTF
TRBJ1-6 | - | TRBV21-1 | - | TGTGCCAGCAGCAAAAAGGTCCCGGGACAGGGTAGAAGGTCCTATAATTCACCCCTCCACTTT | CASSKKVPGQGRRSYNSPLHF
TRBJ1-3 | - | TRBV9 | once | TGTGCCAGCAGCGTGAGAGGGTCCTCTGGAAACACCATATATTTT | CASSVRGSSGNTIYF
TRBJ1-3 | - | TRBV19 | - | TGTGCCAGTACTCCCCGCGGGGGCTTTTCCTCTGGAAACACCATATATTTT | CASTPRGGFSSGNTIYF
TRBJ2-7 | - | TRBV7-9 | few | TGTGCCAGCAGCTTAGATCCGGGTGTCGGGCAGTACTTC | CASSLDPGVGQYF
TRBJ1-1 | - | TRBV28 | - | TGTGCCAGCAAGGTCGGGGACACTGAAGCTTTCTTT | CASKVGDTEAFF
TRBJ1-5 | - | TRBV19 | - | TGTGCCAGTAGGAGAGCGGGGCGGTTTTTTCAGCCCCAGCATTTT | CASRRAGRFFQPQHF
TRBJ1-2 | TRBD1 | TRBV19 | - | TGTGCCAGTAGTACACAGGGGGGACCAAACTATGGCTACACCTTC | CASSTQGGPNYGYTF
TRBJ2-7 | TRBD2 | TRBV20-1 | - | TGCAGTGCTAGTGGAGCGGGAGTATCCTACGAGCAGTACTTC | CSASGAGVSYEQYF